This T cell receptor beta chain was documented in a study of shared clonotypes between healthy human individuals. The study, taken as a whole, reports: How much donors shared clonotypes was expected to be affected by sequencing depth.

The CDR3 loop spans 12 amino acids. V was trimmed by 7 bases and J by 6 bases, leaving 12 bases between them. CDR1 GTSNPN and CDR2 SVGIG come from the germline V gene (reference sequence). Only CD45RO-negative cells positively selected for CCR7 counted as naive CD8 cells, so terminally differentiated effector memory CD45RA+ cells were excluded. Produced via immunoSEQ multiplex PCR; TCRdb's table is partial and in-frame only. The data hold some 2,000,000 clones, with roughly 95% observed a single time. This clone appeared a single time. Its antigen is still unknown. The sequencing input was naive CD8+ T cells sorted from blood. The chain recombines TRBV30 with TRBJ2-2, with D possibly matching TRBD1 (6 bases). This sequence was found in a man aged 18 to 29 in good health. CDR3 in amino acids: CALTTGPGELFF. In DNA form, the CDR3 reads TGTGCCTTAACAACAGGGCCCGGGGAGCTGTTTTTT.